One sample yielded the 14 T cell receptor beta chains listed below, sequenced in a study of cytomegalovirus exposure and HLA in healthy donors. Sequencing used immunoSEQ multiplex PCR; TCRdb keeps in-frame clones, though not all of them. Of some 330,000 clones listed, around 86% were seen once; the top ten hold about 0.91%. The sample taken for sequencing was PBMCs. The receptors come from a woman younger than 30 in good health and CMV-seronegative.

J is TRBJ1-3 and V is TRBV4-3; D call uncertain. CDR3 length: 15 amino acids. V dropped 1 base and J dropped 0 bases, with 7 bases sitting between them. Germline V lookup: CDR1 LGHNA, CDR2 YSLEER. CDR3 sequence (DNA): TGCGCCAGCAGCCAAGTCTCTAGCTCTGGAAACACCATATATTTT. Translating gives CASSQVSSSGNTIYF.

This clone has only one observation. This chain connects TRBV29-1 to TRBJ2-5; D is unresolved. The CDR3 loop spans 13 amino acids. V lost 3 bases, J lost 0 bases, and 8 bases lay in between. The germline V gene encodes CDR1 SQVTM and CDR2 ANQGSEA. This CDR3 reads CSVDSGHQETQYF. CDR3 DNA sequence: TGCAGCGTTGATAGTGGGCACCAAGAGACCCAGTACTTC. The complete variable domain, with remaining parts taken from reference TRBV29-1 and TRBJ2-5, reads SAVISQKPSRDICQRGTSLTIQCQVDSQVTMMFWYRQQPGQSLTLIATANQGSEATYESGFVIDKFPISRPNLTFSTLTVSNMSPEDSSIYLCSVDSGHQETQYFGPGTRLLVL.

Worth noting for this clone: The same CDR3 can be traced to other DNA sequences in this sample. DNA of the CDR3: TGTGCCAGCAGCAGAACAGGGAGCTCTGGAAACACCATATATTTT. It codes for CASSRTGSSGNTIYF. The chain carries TRBV27 and TRBJ1-3, with D perhaps matching TRBD1 (6 bases). V lost 6 bases, J lost 0 bases, and 12 bases lay in between. Per the germline V gene, CDR1 is MNHEY and CDR2 is SMNVEV (reference sequence). The CDR3 consists of 15 residues.

V is TRBV6-5 and J is TRBJ2-1; D unresolved. V was shortened by 5 bases and J by 2 bases, with 7 bases between the two germline ends. The CDR3 consists of 13 residues. Looked up from germline, CDR1 is MNHEY and CDR2 is SVGAGI. CDR3 residues: CASSSEAYNEQFF. The CDR3 coding sequence is TGTGCCAGCAGTAGTGAGGCCTACAATGAGCAGTTCTTC.

A few counts support this clone. V gene TRBV30 combines with J gene TRBJ1-1; D gene unclear. This CDR3 has 12 residues. V was pared by 4 bases and J by 9 bases, with 15 bases between. Germline CDR1 GTSNPN, CDR2 SVGIG (reference sequence). The CDR3 loop is CAWNLPGIQAFF. The CDR3 DNA reads as TGTGCCTGGAACCTTCCGGGGATTCAAGCTTTCTTT.

This clone was counted a single time. The V call is TRBV4-2, the J call TRBJ2-5; TRBD2 matches at 10 bases. Germline V lookup: CDR1 LGHNA, CDR2 YNFKEQ. The CDR3 is 15 residues long. V dropped 2 bases and J dropped 5; count of bases not matched to a gene: 5. As DNA, the CDR3 is TGTGCCAGCAGCCAAAGCGGGGGGGGCAGGGAGACCCAGTACTTC. This codes for CASSQSGGGRETQYF.

The chain has TRBV9 and TRBJ2-7, with TRBD1 as a possible D gene (6 bases). Germline V gene sequence: CDR1 SGDLS, CDR2 YYNGEE. V was cut by 3 bases and J by 7 bases, with 11 bases left in between. CDR3 length: 12 amino acids. CDR3 in amino acids: CASSAQGGEQYF. CDR3 nucleotide sequence: TGTGCCAGCAGCGCACAGGGCGGGGAGCAGTACTTC.

This clone was detected once. The genes are TRBV5-8 and TRBJ1-5; 9 bases map to TRBD1. The V segment lost 5 bases and the J segment 6 bases; nucleotides outside the gene matches: 6. This CDR3 has 14 residues. Germline CDR1 SGHTS, CDR2 YDEGEE. The CDR3 DNA follows: TGTGCCAGCAGGATGGACAGGGGCGGTCAGCCCCAGCATTTT. This gives the protein CASRMDRGGQPQHF.

The genes are TRBV4-3 and TRBJ2-2; D gene unclear. Germline CDR1 LGHNA, CDR2 YSLEER. The CDR3 has 14 residues. With 2 bases removed from V and 5 bases from J, the gap between germline ends came to 9 bases. For the CDR3, the DNA is TGCGCCAGCAGCCAACCCCCCCTAACCGGGGAGCTGTTTTTT. Protein product: CASSQPPLTGELFF.

This clone was seen only once. The chain carries TRBV5-1 and TRBJ2-1; 9 bases agree with TRBD2. From germline, CDR1 is SGHRS and CDR2 YFSETQ. The V and J ends lost 0 bases and 4 bases, in that order; junction bases with no gene match: 2. This CDR3 is 15 amino acids long. The CDR3 protein is CASSLGLAAYNEQFF. CDR3 nucleotides: TGCGCCAGCAGCTTGGGACTAGCGGCTTACAATGAGCAGTTCTTC.

This clone was found once. The chain employs TRBV7-2 and TRBJ1-2, with a tentative D call TRBD1 (5 bases). The CDR3 consists of 15 residues. The germline V and J ends were trimmed by 5 bases and 6 bases, with 19 bases remaining between them. Germline-derived CDR1 and CDR2 are SGHTA and FQGNSA. The CDR3 is CASSKTRGGRDGYTF. CDR3 DNA sequence: TGTGCCAGCAGCAAGACCCGGGGGGGGAGGGATGGCTACACCTTC.

The chain employs TRBV4-3 and TRBJ2-7, with 10 positions matching TRBD2. J was trimmed by 7 bases and V by 5 bases; bases with no gene match: 5. Looked up from germline, CDR1 is LGHNA and CDR2 is YSLEER. The length of the CDR3 is 13 residues. CDR3: CASSSGLAAEQYF. As DNA, the CDR3 is TGCGCCAGCAGCTCTGGACTAGCGGCTGAGCAGTACTTC.

The chain couples TRBV29-1 to TRBJ1-2; 8 bases align to TRBD1. V shed 4 bases and J 4 bases; nucleotides not matched to a gene: 14. The CDR3 is 16 amino acids. Per the germline V gene, CDR1 is SQVTM and CDR2 is ANQGSEA. The CDR3 loop is CSVGSPGGGKGYGYTF. In nucleotides, the CDR3 is TGCAGCGTTGGGTCTCCAGGGGGCGGAAAGGGCTATGGCTACACCTTC.

This chain uses TRBV4-2 with TRBJ2-5; D possibly corresponds to TRBD2 (5 bases). CDR1 and CDR2 from the germline V gene are LGHNA and YNFKEQ. This CDR3 is built from 16 residues. Trimming cost V 0 bases and J 5 bases, with 16 bases left between them. The CDR3 DNA reads as TGTGCCAGCAGCCAAGAACGGCTCGGGATAGCGGAGACCCAGTACTTC. Protein sequence: CASSQERLGIAETQYF.